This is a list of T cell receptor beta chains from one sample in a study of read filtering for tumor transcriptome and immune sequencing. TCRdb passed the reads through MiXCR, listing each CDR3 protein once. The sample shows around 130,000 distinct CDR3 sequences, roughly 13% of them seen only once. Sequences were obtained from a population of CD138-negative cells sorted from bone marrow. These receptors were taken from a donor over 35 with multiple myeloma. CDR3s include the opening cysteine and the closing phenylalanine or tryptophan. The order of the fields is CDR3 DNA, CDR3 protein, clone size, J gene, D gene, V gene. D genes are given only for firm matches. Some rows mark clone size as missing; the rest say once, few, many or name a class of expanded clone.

CDR3nt: TGTGCCAGCGGGGGGGGCGCGGGGAACACTGAAGCTTTCTTT
CDR3aa: CASGGGAGNTEAFF
abundance: many
j_gene: TRBJ1-1
d_gene: NA
v_gene: TRBV28

CDR3nt: TGTGCCAGCAGCAACTGGGAACGCACAGATACGCAGTATTTT
CDR3aa: CASSNWERTDTQYF
abundance: many
j_gene: TRBJ2-3
d_gene: NA
v_gene: TRBV14

CDR3nt: TGTGCCAGTAGTATATTACCCCGGACTAGCCGCTACGAGCAGTACTTC
CDR3aa: CASSILPRTSRYEQYF
abundance: few
j_gene: TRBJ2-7
d_gene: TRBD2
v_gene: TRBV19

CDR3nt: TGTGCCAGCAAACCAGGGAGGCCACCCTCCTACAATGAGCAGTTCTTC
CDR3aa: CASKPGRPPSYNEQFF
abundance: many
j_gene: TRBJ2-1
d_gene: NA
v_gene: TRBV7-9

CDR3nt: TGTGCCAGCAGCTTAGAGGGACAGGGGGTCGGCTACACCTTC
CDR3aa: CASSLEGQGVGYTF
abundance: few
j_gene: TRBJ1-2
d_gene: TRBD1
v_gene: TRBV7-2

CDR3nt: TGCAGTGCAGCCTCGACAGGGTTGGGCACAGATACGCAGTATTTT
CDR3aa: CSAASTGLGTDTQYF
abundance: many
j_gene: TRBJ2-3
d_gene: TRBD1
v_gene: TRBV20-1

CDR3nt: TGTGCCAGCTCACCTGGACAGGGAACAGAGACCCAGTACTTC
CDR3aa: CASSPGQGTETQYF
abundance: NA
j_gene: TRBJ2-5
d_gene: TRBD1
v_gene: TRBV18

CDR3nt: TGTGCCAGCAGCCAAGGGACAGGGGGACGAACTGAAGCTTTCTTT
CDR3aa: CASSQGTGGRTEAFF
abundance: many
j_gene: TRBJ1-1
d_gene: TRBD1
v_gene: TRBV11-2

CDR3nt: TGTGCCATCAGTGAGTCTGGGGGCGAGGAGACCCAGTACTTC
CDR3aa: CAISESGGEETQYF
abundance: many
j_gene: TRBJ2-5
d_gene: NA
v_gene: TRBV10-3

CDR3nt: TGTGCCAGCAGCCGAAGGATCTCTCAGCAGGGCTATGGCTACACCTTC
CDR3aa: CASSRRISQQGYGYTF
abundance: many
j_gene: TRBJ1-2
d_gene: NA
v_gene: TRBV7-2

CDR3nt: TGTGCCAGCAGTCCCCTTATAGCGGGAGTGAGGGATGAGCAGTTCTTC
CDR3aa: CASSPLIAGVRDEQFF
abundance: many
j_gene: TRBJ2-1
d_gene: TRBD2
v_gene: TRBV6-5

CDR3nt: TGTGCCAGCAGCCAAGGTTCCCGTGAGCAGTACTTC
CDR3aa: CASSQGSREQYF
abundance: NA
j_gene: TRBJ2-7
d_gene: NA
v_gene: TRBV3-1

CDR3nt: TGTGCCAGCAGCCCCCCACTAGGAGCCACCGGGGAGCTGTTTTTT
CDR3aa: CASSPPLGATGELFF
abundance: few
j_gene: TRBJ2-2
d_gene: NA
v_gene: TRBV5-4

CDR3nt: TGTGCCCGGACCCGCGACCCCGGACTAGCGGAACACACAGATACGCAGTATTTT
CDR3aa: CARTRDPGLAEHTDTQYF
abundance: NA
j_gene: TRBJ2-3
d_gene: TRBD2
v_gene: TRBV30

CDR3nt: TGCGCCAGCAGCTTGGCCCCAACCGCTACGAACACCGGGGAGCTGTTTTTT
CDR3aa: CASSLAPTATNTGELFF
abundance: many
j_gene: TRBJ2-2
d_gene: NA
v_gene: TRBV5-1

CDR3nt: TGTGCCAGCAGCTTAGAGGTTACAGATTATCAGCCCCAGCATTTT
CDR3aa: CASSLEVTDYQPQHF
abundance: many
j_gene: TRBJ1-5
d_gene: NA
v_gene: TRBV7-8

CDR3nt: TGTGCCAGCAGTGCCCGAAACTACGAGCAGTACTTC
CDR3aa: CASSARNYEQYF
abundance: many
j_gene: TRBJ2-7
d_gene: NA
v_gene: TRBV12-3/TRBV12-4

CDR3nt: TGTGCCGGTTGGGACAGGGGGAACTATGGCTACACCTTC
CDR3aa: CAGWDRGNYGYTF
abundance: many
j_gene: TRBJ1-2
d_gene: TRBD1
v_gene: TRBV13

CDR3nt: TGTGCCAGCGGGCAGGGACGTGACACTGAAGCTTTCTTT
CDR3aa: CASGQGRDTEAFF
abundance: NA
j_gene: TRBJ1-1
d_gene: NA
v_gene: TRBV2

CDR3nt: TGTGCCAGCAGGGGTCCGGGACAACCTACCTACACCGGGGAGCTGTTTTTT
CDR3aa: CASRGPGQPTYTGELFF
abundance: many
j_gene: TRBJ2-2
d_gene: NA
v_gene: TRBV6-5

CDR3nt: TGCAGCGTGGGGTGGGGCGATGAAAAACTGTTTTTT
CDR3aa: CSVGWGDEKLFF
abundance: NA
j_gene: TRBJ1-4
d_gene: NA
v_gene: TRBV29-1

CDR3nt: TGCAGCGTCGGTACTAGCTCCTACAATGAGCAGTTCTTC
CDR3aa: CSVGTSSYNEQFF
abundance: many
j_gene: TRBJ2-1
d_gene: NA
v_gene: TRBV29-1

CDR3nt: TGTGCCAGCAACCCCGAGAGGTCACGGGAGACCCAGTACTTC
CDR3aa: CASNPERSRETQYF
abundance: few
j_gene: TRBJ2-5
d_gene: NA
v_gene: TRBV5-6

CDR3nt: TGTGCCAGTAGTATATCGGGGGTCACTGAAGCTTTCTTT
CDR3aa: CASSISGVTEAFF
abundance: many
j_gene: TRBJ1-1
d_gene: NA
v_gene: TRBV2

CDR3nt: TGTGCCTGGGCCATCGGTGCCATGTACAATGAGCAGTTCTTC
CDR3aa: CAWAIGAMYNEQFF
abundance: NA
j_gene: TRBJ2-1
d_gene: NA
v_gene: TRBV30

CDR3nt: TGTGCCAGCAGCTCCGAACGCGGGGAGCTGTTTTTT
CDR3aa: CASSSERGELFF
abundance: many
j_gene: TRBJ2-2
d_gene: NA
v_gene: TRBV7-3

CDR3nt: TGTGCCACCAGCAGAGATAGTAGGTGGGCCGGGGAGCTGTTTTTT
CDR3aa: CATSRDSRWAGELFF
abundance: many
j_gene: TRBJ2-2
d_gene: NA
v_gene: TRBV15

CDR3nt: TGTGCCAGCAGCTTGGGGGAGTACCAAGAGACCCAGTACTTC
CDR3aa: CASSLGEYQETQYF
abundance: many
j_gene: TRBJ2-5
d_gene: NA
v_gene: TRBV11-2

CDR3nt: TGCAGTGCTAGAGGGGGCGTTGGAGAGACCCAGTACTTC
CDR3aa: CSARGGVGETQYF
abundance: many
j_gene: TRBJ2-5
d_gene: NA
v_gene: TRBV20-1

CDR3nt: TGCAGTGCTAGAGTACCCAGATTCACAGATACGCAGTATTTT
CDR3aa: CSARVPRFTDTQYF
abundance: NA
j_gene: TRBJ2-3
d_gene: NA
v_gene: TRBV20-1

CDR3nt: TGTGCCAGCGGTCAGGACTTTCAAGATACGCAGTATTTT
CDR3aa: CASGQDFQDTQYF
abundance: few
j_gene: TRBJ2-3
d_gene: NA
v_gene: TRBV6-4

CDR3nt: TGTGCCAGCAGCATAGCTTACTACGAGCAGTACTTC
CDR3aa: CASSIAYYEQYF
abundance: many
j_gene: TRBJ2-7
d_gene: NA
v_gene: TRBV7-8

CDR3nt: TGCAGCGGGGGACTAGCGGGGGGCACAGAGACCCAGTACTTC
CDR3aa: CSGGLAGGTETQYF
abundance: many
j_gene: TRBJ2-5
d_gene: TRBD2
v_gene: TRBV29-1

CDR3nt: TGCAGTGCTAGAGTACAGGGAGAGTCTGGGGCCAACGTCCTGACTTTC
CDR3aa: CSARVQGESGANVLTF
abundance: many
j_gene: TRBJ2-6
d_gene: NA
v_gene: TRBV20-1

CDR3nt: TGTGCCAGCAGTTTGGCGGGAACCTACGAGCAGTACTTC
CDR3aa: CASSLAGTYEQYF
abundance: many
j_gene: TRBJ2-7
d_gene: NA
v_gene: TRBV5-1

CDR3nt: TGTGCCAGCAGCCAGGTGGTTCAAGAGACCCAGTACTTC
CDR3aa: CASSQVVQETQYF
abundance: NA
j_gene: TRBJ2-5
d_gene: NA
v_gene: TRBV5-5

CDR3nt: TGTGCCAGCAGTGAAGCCTTTGGGCGGGAGCGGAGGGCAGATACGCAGTATTTT
CDR3aa: CASSEAFGRERRADTQYF
abundance: NA
j_gene: TRBJ2-3
d_gene: TRBD2
v_gene: TRBV6-1

CDR3nt: TGTGCCAGCAGTTCGCGATTTCGACAGGACACTGAAGCTTTCTTT
CDR3aa: CASSSRFRQDTEAFF
abundance: many
j_gene: TRBJ1-1
d_gene: NA
v_gene: TRBV12-3/TRBV12-4

CDR3nt: TGCGCCAGCAGCTTGGTGACAGACCAAGAGACCCAGTACTTC
CDR3aa: CASSLVTDQETQYF
abundance: many
j_gene: TRBJ2-5
d_gene: NA
v_gene: TRBV5-1

CDR3nt: TGTGCCAGTAGTATCCCCTCCGGGAAAGAAGAGACCCAGTACTTC
CDR3aa: CASSIPSGKEETQYF
abundance: NA
j_gene: TRBJ2-5
d_gene: NA
v_gene: TRBV19

CDR3nt: TGTGCCAGCAGCTTAGATCCCGGACTAGATGAGCAGTTCTTC
CDR3aa: CASSLDPGLDEQFF
abundance: few
j_gene: TRBJ2-1
d_gene: TRBD2
v_gene: TRBV11-2

CDR3nt: TGTGCCAGCAGCTTAGCAAGGGGTACTGCTTACAATGAGCAGTTCTTC
CDR3aa: CASSLARGTAYNEQFF
abundance: many
j_gene: TRBJ2-1
d_gene: NA
v_gene: TRBV7-2

CDR3nt: TGTGCCAGCCGACTTCAGCCCACCTCCTACAATGAGCAGTTCTTC
CDR3aa: CASRLQPTSYNEQFF
abundance: many
j_gene: TRBJ2-1
d_gene: NA
v_gene: TRBV5-5

CDR3nt: TGCAGTGCTAGAGATCTCGACAGGGACTACGGGCAGTACTTC
CDR3aa: CSARDLDRDYGQYF
abundance: NA
j_gene: TRBJ2-7
d_gene: NA
v_gene: TRBV20-1

CDR3nt: TGTGCCAGCAGCTCAGGACAGGGGAAGGATGAGCAGTTCTTC
CDR3aa: CASSSGQGKDEQFF
abundance: NA
j_gene: TRBJ2-1
d_gene: TRBD1
v_gene: TRBV11-1